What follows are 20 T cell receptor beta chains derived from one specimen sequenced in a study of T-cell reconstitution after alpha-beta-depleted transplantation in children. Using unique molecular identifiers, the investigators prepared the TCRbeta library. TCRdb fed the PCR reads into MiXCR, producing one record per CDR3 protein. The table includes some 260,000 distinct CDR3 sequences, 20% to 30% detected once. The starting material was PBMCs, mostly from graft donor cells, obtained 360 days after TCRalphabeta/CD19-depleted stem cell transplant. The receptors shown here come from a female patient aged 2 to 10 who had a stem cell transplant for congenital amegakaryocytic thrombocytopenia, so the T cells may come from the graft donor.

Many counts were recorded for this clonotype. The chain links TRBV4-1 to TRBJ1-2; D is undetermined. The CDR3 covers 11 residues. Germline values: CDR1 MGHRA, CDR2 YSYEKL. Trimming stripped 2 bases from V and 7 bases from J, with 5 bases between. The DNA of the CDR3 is TGCGCCAGCAGCCAATTTGGTGGCTACACCTTC. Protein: CASSQFGGYTF.

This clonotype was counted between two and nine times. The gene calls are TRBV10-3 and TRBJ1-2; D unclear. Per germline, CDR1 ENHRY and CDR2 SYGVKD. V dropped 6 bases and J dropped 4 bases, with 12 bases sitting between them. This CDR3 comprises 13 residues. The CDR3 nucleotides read TGTGCCATCAGCGAGGGTTTCGCCTATGGCTACACCTTC. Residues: CAISEGFAYGYTF.

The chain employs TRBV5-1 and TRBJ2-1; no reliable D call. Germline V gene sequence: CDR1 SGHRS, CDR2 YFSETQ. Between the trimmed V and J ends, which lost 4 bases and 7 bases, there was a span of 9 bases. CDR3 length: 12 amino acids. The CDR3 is CASSHTINEQFF. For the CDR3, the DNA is TGCGCCAGCAGCCATACAATTAATGAGCAGTTCTTC.

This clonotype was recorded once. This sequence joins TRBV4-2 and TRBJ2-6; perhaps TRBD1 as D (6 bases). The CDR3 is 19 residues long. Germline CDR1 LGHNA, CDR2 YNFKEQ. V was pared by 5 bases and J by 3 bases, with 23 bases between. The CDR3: CASSDARFAGEHGANVLTF. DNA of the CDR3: TGTGCCAGCAGCGACGCCCGTTTCGCAGGGGAGCATGGGGCCAACGTCCTGACTTTC.

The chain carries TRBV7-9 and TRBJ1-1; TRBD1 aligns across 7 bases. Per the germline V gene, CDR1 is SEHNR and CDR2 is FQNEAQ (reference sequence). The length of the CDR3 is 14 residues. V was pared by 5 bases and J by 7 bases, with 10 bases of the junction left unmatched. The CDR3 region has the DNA TGTGCCAGCAGCCCAGGGGGGCCCGTGGGTGAAGCTTTCTTT. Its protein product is CASSPGGPVGEAFF.

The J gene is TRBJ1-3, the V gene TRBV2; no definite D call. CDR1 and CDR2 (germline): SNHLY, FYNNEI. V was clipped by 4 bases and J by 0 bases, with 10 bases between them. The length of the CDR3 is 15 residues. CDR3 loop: CASSVGGNSGNTIYF. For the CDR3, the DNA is TGTGCCAGCAGTGTGGGCGGAAACTCTGGAAACACCATATATTTT.

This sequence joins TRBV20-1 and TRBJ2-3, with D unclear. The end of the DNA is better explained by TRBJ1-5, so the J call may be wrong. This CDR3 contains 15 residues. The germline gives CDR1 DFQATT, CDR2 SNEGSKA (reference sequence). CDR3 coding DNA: TGCAGTGCTAGAGAGCTATTTTCTGGCACAGATACGCAGCATTTT. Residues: CSARELFSGTDTQHF.

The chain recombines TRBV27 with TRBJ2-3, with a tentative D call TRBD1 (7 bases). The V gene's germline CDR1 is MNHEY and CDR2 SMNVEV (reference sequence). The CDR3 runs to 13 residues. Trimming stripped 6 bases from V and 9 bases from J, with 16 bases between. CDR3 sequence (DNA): TGTGCCAGCAGCCCTGACAGGGCGGGAACGCAGTATTTT. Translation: CASSPDRAGTQYF.

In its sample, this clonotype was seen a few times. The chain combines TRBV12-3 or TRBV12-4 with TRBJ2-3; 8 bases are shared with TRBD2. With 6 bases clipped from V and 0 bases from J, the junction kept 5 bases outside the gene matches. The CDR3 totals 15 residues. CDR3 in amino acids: CASSPGTRSTDTQYF. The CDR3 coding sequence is TGTGCCAGCAGCCCCGGGACTAGGAGCACAGATACGCAGTATTTT.

CDR3: CASSSRTLGDTEAFF. Written as DNA, the CDR3 is TGCGCCAGCAGCTCCAGGACCCTTGGAGACACTGAAGCTTTCTTT. The rearrangement links TRBV5-1 to TRBJ1-1; D is unresolved. The CDR3 extends over 15 amino acids. The V gene lost 3 bases and the J gene lost 3 bases, with 15 bases spanning the gap. The germline gives CDR1 SGHRS, CDR2 YFSETQ.

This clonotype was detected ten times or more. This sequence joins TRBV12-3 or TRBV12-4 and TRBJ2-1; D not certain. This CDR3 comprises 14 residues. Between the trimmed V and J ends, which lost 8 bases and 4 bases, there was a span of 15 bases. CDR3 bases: TGTGCCAGCCCCCCTTGGTGGGGTTACAATGAGCAGTTCTTC. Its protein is CASPPWWGYNEQFF.

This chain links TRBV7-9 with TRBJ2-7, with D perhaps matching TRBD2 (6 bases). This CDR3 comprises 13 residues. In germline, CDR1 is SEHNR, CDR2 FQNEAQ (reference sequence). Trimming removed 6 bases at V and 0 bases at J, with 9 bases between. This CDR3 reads CASRDGSSYEQYF. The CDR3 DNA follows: TGTGCCAGCAGGGACGGGAGCTCCTACGAGCAGTACTTC. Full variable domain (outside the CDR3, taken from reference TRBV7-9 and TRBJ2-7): DTGVSQNPRHKITKRGQNVTFRCDPISEHNRLYWYRQTLGQGPEFLTYFQNEAQLEKSRLLSDRFSAERPKGSFSTLEIQRTEQGDSAMYLCASRDGSSYEQYFGPGTRLTVT.

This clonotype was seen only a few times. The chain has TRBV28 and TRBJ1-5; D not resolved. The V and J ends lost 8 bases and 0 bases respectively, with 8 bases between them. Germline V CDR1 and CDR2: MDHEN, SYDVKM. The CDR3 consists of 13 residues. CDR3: CASAFNSNQPQHF. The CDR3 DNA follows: TGTGCCAGCGCCTTCAATAGCAATCAGCCCCAGCATTTT. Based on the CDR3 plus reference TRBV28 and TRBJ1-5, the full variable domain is DVKVTQSSRYLVKRTGEKVFLECVQDMDHENMFWYRQDPGLGLRLIYFSYDVKMKEKGDIPEGYSVSREKKERFSLILESASTNQTSMYLCASAFNSNQPQHFGDGTRLSIL.

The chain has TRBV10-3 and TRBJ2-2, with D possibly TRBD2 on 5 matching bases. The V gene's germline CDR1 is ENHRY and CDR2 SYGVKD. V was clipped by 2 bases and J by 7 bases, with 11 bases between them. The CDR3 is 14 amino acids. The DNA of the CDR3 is TGTGCCATCAGTGAGGCGGGTGTAGTCGGGGAGCTGTTTTTT. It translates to CAISEAGVVGELFF.

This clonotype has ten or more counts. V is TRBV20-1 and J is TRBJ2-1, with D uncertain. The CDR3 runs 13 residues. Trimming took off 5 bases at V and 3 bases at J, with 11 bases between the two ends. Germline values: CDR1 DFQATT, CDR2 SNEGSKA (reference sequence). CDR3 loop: CSAPTANYNEQFF. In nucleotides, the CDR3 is TGCAGTGCTCCAACAGCAAACTACAATGAGCAGTTCTTC.

As DNA, the CDR3 is TGTGCCAGCAGACACGGACTAGACGAAAATAACTCCTACAATGAGCAGTTCTTC. It codes for CASRHGLDENNSYNEQFF. The chain recombines TRBV25-1 with TRBJ2-1, with 7 bases that match TRBD2. Germline V CDR1 and CDR2: MGHDK, SYGVNS. V gave up 6 bases and J gave up 0 bases; unmatched junction bases: 14. This CDR3 is 18 amino acids long.

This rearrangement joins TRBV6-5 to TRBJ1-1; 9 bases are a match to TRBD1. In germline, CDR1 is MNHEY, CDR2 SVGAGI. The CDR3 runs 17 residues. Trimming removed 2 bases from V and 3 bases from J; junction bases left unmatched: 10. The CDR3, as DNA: TGTGCCAGCAGTTACACCAAAAAGACAGGGGGTCACACTGAAGCTTTCTTT. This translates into CASSYTKKTGGHTEAFF.

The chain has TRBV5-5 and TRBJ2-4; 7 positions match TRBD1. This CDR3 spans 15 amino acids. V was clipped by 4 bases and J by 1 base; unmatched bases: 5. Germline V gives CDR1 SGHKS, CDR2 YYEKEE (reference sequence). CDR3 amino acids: CASSPLDRAKNIQYF. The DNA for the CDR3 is TGTGCCAGCAGCCCCTTGGACAGGGCCAAAAACATTCAGTACTTC.

Here the CDR3 reads CATSDLTLSTGELFF. The CDR3, as DNA: TGTGCCACCAGTGATTTGACACTGAGTACCGGGGAGCTGTTTTTT. V and J are TRBV24-1 and TRBJ2-2; D uncertain. The V gene's germline CDR1 is KGHDR and CDR2 SFDVKD. The CDR3 is 15 amino acids. V gave up 0 bases and J gave up 5 bases, with 9 bases separating them.

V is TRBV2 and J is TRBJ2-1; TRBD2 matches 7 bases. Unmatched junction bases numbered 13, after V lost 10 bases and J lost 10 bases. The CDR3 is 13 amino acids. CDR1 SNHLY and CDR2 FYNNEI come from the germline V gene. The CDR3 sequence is CATQGSPGGEQFF. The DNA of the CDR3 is TGTGCCACCCAGGGTAGCCCGGGGGGAGAGCAGTTCTTC.